Listed here are 28 T cell receptor beta chains from one sample, sequenced in a study of blood T cell repertoires in COVID-19. Only in-frame clones appear in the TCRdb table, and some are missing; sequencing was by immunoSEQ multiplex PCR. The sample has approximately 250,000 clones, approximately 84% seen once. The sequenced sample consisted of peripheral blood. These receptors came from a man in his forties with acute or convalescent COVID-19.

The chain has TRBV4-2 and TRBJ1-1; perhaps TRBD1 as D (5 bases). The CDR3 is 14 residues long. Germline CDR1 and CDR2: LGHNA and YNFKEQ. V was clipped by 0 bases and J by 6 bases, with 11 bases between them. The CDR3 DNA reads as TGTGCCAGCAGCCAAGATCTAGGGGATCCTGAAGCTTTCTTT. It specifies CASSQDLGDPEAFF.

The rearrangement links TRBV7-2 to TRBJ1-2; a possible D gene is TRBD1 (5 bases). Trimming removed 4 bases from V and 4 bases from J, with 10 bases in between. From germline, CDR1 is SGHTA and CDR2 FQGNSA. The CDR3 consists of 13 residues. The chain's CDR3 is CASSSTGGYGYTF. The CDR3 DNA is TGTGCCAGCAGCTCCACCGGGGGCTATGGCTACACCTTC.

The CDR3 DNA reads TGTGCCAGCAGTCGTACAGGGCCGCCTGAAGCTTTCTTT. Translated: CASSRTGPPEAFF. The J gene is TRBJ1-1, the V gene TRBV12-3 or TRBV12-4; weak D call: TRBD1 (6 bases). This CDR3 is 13 amino acids long. Trimming left V 5 bases short and J 6 bases short, with 13 bases between.

The V and J genes are TRBV30 and TRBJ1-1; TRBD1 might be the D (5 bases). V lost 0 bases and J lost 6, with 8 bases in between. Looked up from germline, CDR1 is GTSNPN and CDR2 is SVGIG (reference sequence). The CDR3 loop spans 12 amino acids. Written as DNA, the CDR3 is TGTGCCTGGAGTGTGGGGCCATCTGAAGCTTTCTTT. Its protein product is CAWSVGPSEAFF.

The rearrangement joins TRBV3-1 (or the pseudogene TRBV3-2) to TRBJ2-2; possibly TRBD2 for D (6 bases). Trimming cost V 3 bases and J 1 base, with 9 bases left between them. The CDR3 sequence is 15 residues long. CDR1 is LGHDT, CDR2 YNNKEL, per germline (reference sequence). In DNA, the CDR3 is TGTGCCAGCAGCCAGGGACTTCGGAACACCGGGGAGCTGTTTTTT. Protein sequence: CASSQGLRNTGELFF.

The J gene is TRBJ1-1, the V gene TRBV5-8; D ambiguous. Trimming cost V 7 bases and J 6 bases, with 10 bases left between them. This CDR3 has 11 amino acids. CDR1 SGHTS and CDR2 YDEGEE come from the germline V gene. This chain's CDR3 is CASPNSPEAFF. The CDR3 DNA sequence: TGTGCCAGCCCTAACAGTCCTGAAGCTTTCTTT.

The chain uses TRBV27 and TRBJ1-2; D might be TRBD1 (6 bases). The germline gives CDR1 MNHEY, CDR2 SMNVEV (reference sequence). V was clipped by 6 bases and J by 5 bases, with 19 bases between them. The CDR3 contains 15 residues. CDR3: CASRPAGQNHYGYTF. The DNA for the CDR3 is TGTGCCAGCAGGCCCGCCGGACAGAACCATTATGGCTACACCTTC.

The rearrangement joins TRBV10-3 to TRBJ2-1; TRBD2 matches 8 bases. The CDR3 has 11 residues. Germline CDR1 ENHRY, CDR2 SYGVKD. The V gene end was trimmed by 8 bases and the J gene end by 6 bases; junction bases not matched to a gene: 0. CDR3 residues: CAIGLANEQFF. The DNA of the CDR3 is TGTGCCATCGGACTAGCCAATGAGCAGTTCTTC.

There are a few counts of this clone. The J gene is TRBJ1-4, the V gene TRBV18, with D uncertain. The CDR3 has 17 amino acids. Germline CDR1 KGHSH, CDR2 LQKENI. The V gene lost 4 bases and the J gene lost 0 bases, with 15 bases spanning the gap. This CDR3 is CASSRGPVSATNEKLFF. Written as DNA, the CDR3 is TGTGCCAGCTCACGCGGGCCTGTGTCTGCAACTAATGAAAAACTGTTTTTT.

This clone was seen a few times. The chain is built from TRBV5-4 and TRBJ2-7; D is uncertain. Germline loops: CDR1 SGHNT, CDR2 YYREEE (reference sequence). The CDR3 consists of 12 residues. V shed 2 bases and J shed 5 bases, with 8 bases lying between them. The CDR3 coding sequence is TGTGCCAGCAGCTTACCGAGCCACGAGCAGTACTTC. It is translated as CASSLPSHEQYF.

The gene calls are TRBV3-1 (or the pseudogene TRBV3-2) and TRBJ2-3, with 9 nucleotides matching TRBD1. The CDR3 is 15 residues long. The germline V gene has CDR1 LGHDT and CDR2 YNNKEL (reference sequence). Trimming at V came to 3 bases and at J to 2 bases, leaving 3 bases not matched to a gene. The CDR3 spells CASSQRDRATDTQYF. The CDR3 bases are TGTGCCAGCAGCCAGAGGGACAGGGCCACAGATACGCAGTATTTT.

This clone was observed a few times. The chain has TRBV27 and TRBJ1-2, with D unclear. The V end was cut by 8 bases, the J end by 3 bases, with 13 bases between. The CDR3 covers 13 residues. Germline CDR1 MNHEY, CDR2 SMNVEV (reference sequence). CDR3 residues: CASASNRDYGYTF. In nucleotides, the CDR3 is TGTGCCAGCGCTTCGAACAGAGACTATGGCTACACCTTC.

This chain connects TRBV6-2 or TRBV6-3 to TRBJ1-2; the D gene is possibly TRBD1 (6 bases). The CDR3 consists of 13 residues. The ends were cut back, 5 bases at V and 3 bases at J, with 10 bases in the middle. Per the germline V gene, CDR1 is MNHEY and CDR2 is SVGEGT. The CDR3 sequence: CASSGPGDYGYTF. The DNA for the CDR3 is TGTGCCAGCAGTGGGCCAGGGGACTATGGCTACACCTTC.

The V call is TRBV18, the J call TRBJ1-6; D call uncertain. The CDR3 length is 16 residues. The germline V and J ends were trimmed by 6 bases and 8 bases, with 20 bases remaining between them. Germline loops: CDR1 KGHSH, CDR2 LQKENI. The CDR3 loop is CASSSGLGIEDSPLHF. The CDR3, as DNA: TGTGCCAGCTCGTCCGGGTTAGGTATTGAGGATTCACCCCTCCACTTT.

The chain recombines TRBV5-4 with TRBJ1-2; no firm D call. The CDR3 totals 15 residues. The V gene's germline CDR1 is SGHNT and CDR2 YYREEE (reference sequence). V lost 4 bases and J 4 bases, leaving 17 bases between the germline ends. Written as DNA, the CDR3 is TGTGCCAGCAGCCCCCGGGAAGAGTACGGCTATGGCTACACCTTC. This translates into CASSPREEYGYGYTF.

This sequence joins TRBV18 and TRBJ1-4, with D tentatively TRBD1 (5 bases). The CDR3 runs 17 residues. Germline lookup yields CDR1 KGHSH and CDR2 LQKENI. Between the trimmed V and J ends, which lost 0 bases and 1 base, there was a span of 12 bases. Here the CDR3 reads CASSPPNSQGTNEKLFF. CDR3 DNA sequence: TGTGCCAGCTCACCACCGAATAGCCAGGGAACTAATGAAAAACTGTTTTTT.

The chain carries TRBV5-1 and TRBJ1-1; D is ambiguous. Germline loops: CDR1 SGHRS, CDR2 YFSETQ. The CDR3 runs to 12 residues. The V and J ends lost 1 base and 4 bases respectively, with 5 bases between them. The CDR3 DNA is TGCGCCAGCAGCTTGCCGAGCACTGAAGCTTTCTTT. Its translation: CASSLPSTEAFF.

The chain uses TRBV7-3 and TRBJ1-1; D might be TRBD1 (5 bases). CDR1 is SGHTA and CDR2 is FQGTGA in the germline V gene. The V gene lost 1 base and the J gene lost 5 bases, with 26 bases spanning the gap. The CDR3 runs 19 residues. CDR3 in DNA: TGTGCCAGCAGCTTAAAAGGCCTGAGGTCTTCCACAAGGGGTACTGAAGCTTTCTTT. Translated, it gives CASSLKGLRSSTRGTEAFF.

Written as DNA, the CDR3 is TGTGCCAGCAGTTACCCCGGACAGGGGGCGACCTACGAGCAGTACTTC. Encoded protein: CASSYPGQGATYEQYF. The chain employs TRBV6-6 and TRBJ2-7, with TRBD1 identical over 11 bases. Trimming took 2 bases from V and 2 from J; bases not matched to a gene: 5. The CDR3 sequence is 16 residues long. The germline V gene has CDR1 MNHNY and CDR2 SVGAGI (reference sequence).

The chain joins TRBV27 to TRBJ1-2; perhaps TRBD1 as D (5 bases). CDR3 size: 13 residues. The V end lost 7 bases, the J end lost 4 bases, and 13 bases lay between the germline ends. CDR1 MNHEY and CDR2 SMNVEV come from the germline V gene (reference sequence). In DNA form, the CDR3 reads TGTGCCAGCAAGGCAACAGGCCCCTATGGCTACACCTTC. This translates into CASKATGPYGYTF.

The rearrangement uses TRBV18 and TRBJ2-7; 7 nucleotides agree with TRBD2. This CDR3 is 16 amino acids long. Germline V lookup: CDR1 KGHSH, CDR2 LQKENI. After removal of 3 bases from V and 0 bases from J, the junction contained 8 bases not matched to a gene. The CDR3 sequence is CASSPRRGGDSYEQYF. CDR3 sequence (DNA): TGTGCCAGCTCACCCCGCCGCGGGGGTGACTCCTACGAGCAGTACTTC. The full variable domain, rest sourced from reference TRBV18 and TRBJ2-7, is NAGVMQNPRHLVRRRGQEARLRCSPMKGHSHVYWYRQLPEEGLKFMVYLQKENIIDESGMPKERFSAEFPKEGPSILRIQQVVRGDSAAYFCASSPRRGGDSYEQYFGPGTRLTVT.

The V gene is TRBV5-5, the J gene TRBJ1-1; TRBD1 aligns across 9 bases. Germline loops: CDR1 SGHKS, CDR2 YYEKEE (reference sequence). The CDR3 is 15 residues long. Losses at the gene ends were 4 bases for V and 4 bases for J; bases not matched to a gene: 8. The CDR3 DNA reads TGTGCCAGCAGCCCTGGTGCGACAGGGGGCACTGAAGCTTTCTTT. Translation gives CASSPGATGGTEAFF.

This clone came up a few times. The same CDR3 also results from other DNA sequences found in this sample. The chain combines TRBV10-3 with TRBJ1-1; 8 bases match TRBD1. Germline V gene lookup returns CDR1 ENHRY and CDR2 SYGVKD. This CDR3 has 16 amino acids. Unmatched junction bases numbered 12, after V lost 6 bases and J lost 3 bases. DNA for the CDR3: TGTGCCATCAGACCAGACAGGGGCGGGGGGGACACTGAAGCTTTCTTT. Translation: CAIRPDRGGGDTEAFF.

Only a few counts were recorded for this clone. This chain joins TRBV5-8 and TRBJ1-4; D gene uncertain. The CDR3 extends over 14 amino acids. The V gene lost 0 bases and the J gene lost 8 bases, with 11 bases spanning the gap. CDR1 and CDR2 from the germline V gene are SGHTS and YDEGEE. The CDR3 DNA is TGTGCCAGCAGCTTGGGTATGGTACGGGAAAAACTGTTTTTT. This gives the protein CASSLGMVREKLFF.

V is TRBV6-4 and J is TRBJ2-1; 11 nucleotides line up with TRBD2. V gave up 5 bases and J gave up 9 bases; unmatched junction bases: 6. CDR1 MRHNA and CDR2 SNTAGT come from the germline V gene. The CDR3 spans 14 residues. In nucleotides, the CDR3 is TGTGCCAGCAGTCCCGGTCTAGCGGGGGGTGAGCAGTTCTTC. Protein product: CASSPGLAGGEQFF.

The chain has TRBV2 and TRBJ2-1; 7 nucleotides align to TRBD1. The V gene's germline CDR1 is SNHLY and CDR2 FYNNEI. This CDR3 contains 15 residues. The V gene end was trimmed by 4 bases and the J gene end by 0 bases; junction bases not matched to a gene: 3. CDR3 in DNA: TGTGCCAGCAGTGGGGGACAGAGCTCCTACAATGAGCAGTTCTTC. It yields the protein CASSGGQSSYNEQFF.

J is TRBJ2-5 and V is TRBV6-1, with TRBD2 as a possible D gene (6 bases). V shed 3 bases and J shed 3 bases, with 14 bases lying between them. CDR1 is MNHNS and CDR2 is SASEGT in the germline V gene. This CDR3 contains 15 residues. CDR3 protein: CASSDGGAREETQYF. The CDR3, as DNA: TGTGCCAGCAGTGACGGGGGTGCCAGAGAAGAGACCCAGTACTTC.

V gene TRBV19 combines with J gene TRBJ1-5, with TRBD1 identical over 7 bases. The CDR3 length is 18 residues. The germline CDR1 and CDR2 sequences are LNHDA and SQIVND (reference sequence). With V trimmed by 4 bases and J by 2 bases, 14 bases remained unmatched. The CDR3 loop is CASSTSRQGGGGNQPQHF. The CDR3 DNA reads TGTGCCAGTAGTACCTCCCGACAGGGCGGAGGAGGCAATCAGCCCCAGCATTTT.